These T cell receptor beta chains were read from a single sample in a study of blood T cell repertoires in COVID-19. Clones were sequenced by immunoSEQ multiplex PCR, and TCRdb holds only the in-frame ones, with some missing. Found here are about 200,000 clones, around 90% of them singletons; the top ten hold around 6.9%. Sequencing was done on a sample of peripheral blood. These receptors were collected from a man aged 55 to 69 who had recovered from COVID-19. The CDR3 runs from the conserved cysteine through the conserved F or W. D genes are given only for firm matches. Clone sizes are given selectively: once, few, many, or a class where the clone is expanded.

clone size	D gene	CDR3 length	V gene	J gene	CDR3 DNA	CDR3 protein
-	TRBD2	15	TRBV7-2	TRBJ2-7	TGTGCCAGCAGCTTAGGGGGCGGGAGCTCCTACGAGCAGTACTTC	CASSLGGGSSYEQYF
-	TRBD1	14	TRBV3-1/TRBV3-2	TRBJ1-4	TGTGCCAGCAGCGACAGGGGAGGTCGCGAAAAACTGTTTTTT	CASSDRGGREKLFF
-	-	14	TRBV24-1	TRBJ2-4	TGTGCCACCAGTGATCCTCGGGGTAGAAACATTCAGTACTTC	CATSDPRGRNIQYF
-	TRBD2	15	TRBV7-9	TRBJ2-7	TGTGCCAGCAGCTTCGCGGCGGCGGGAGGGAAGGAGCAGTACTTC	CASSFAAAGGKEQYF
-	TRBD2	15	TRBV11-2	TRBJ2-3	TGTGCCAGCAGCCAACTAGCGTGGAGCACAGATACGCAGTATTTT	CASSQLAWSTDTQYF
-	-	13	TRBV12-3/TRBV12-4	TRBJ1-5	TGTGCCAGCAGTTTAGGGGTGAGGCAGCCCCAGCATTTT	CASSLGVRQPQHF
-	-	17	TRBV6-1	TRBJ2-1	TGTGCCAGCAGTGAACGTCAGGGGTGGCGAACCTACAATGAGCAGTTCTTC	CASSERQGWRTYNEQFF
-	TRBD2	15	TRBV6-5	TRBJ2-7	TGTGCCAGCAGTTATTCCGGGACTAGCGGGTTCGAGCAGTACTTC	CASSYSGTSGFEQYF
-	TRBD1	14	TRBV28	TRBJ2-1	TGTGCCATCGGCTCAGGGGGCCGAGGGAGTGAGCAGTTCTTC	CAIGSGGRGSEQFF
-	-	14	TRBV5-1	TRBJ1-1	TGCGCCAGCAGCTTTCGGCCGGGGGGCACTGAAGCTTTCTTT	CASSFRPGGTEAFF
-	TRBD2	14	TRBV10-3	TRBJ2-1	TGTGCCATCAGACCGGGACTAGTGTACAATGAGCAGTTCTTC	CAIRPGLVYNEQFF
-	TRBD1	15	TRBV18	TRBJ2-2	TGTGCCAGCTCACCGTTACAGGGGGTTTCCGGGGAGCTGTTTTTT	CASSPLQGVSGELFF
few	TRBD1	14	TRBV7-3	TRBJ2-3	TGTGCCAGCAGCTCTCAGGGGGCTGCAGATACGCAGTATTTT	CASSSQGAADTQYF
-	TRBD1	16	TRBV5-1	TRBJ1-3	TGCGCCAGCAGCGCGGGCGGGACAGTGGAAGGAAACACCATATATTTT	CASSAGGTVEGNTIYF
-	-	16	TRBV9	TRBJ2-7	TGTGCCAGCAGCGAGGGTCCCGGGGAACCGTCCTACGAGCAGTACTTC	CASSEGPGEPSYEQYF
-	TRBD1	16	TRBV19	TRBJ1-2	TGTGCCAGTAGTACGGACAGGGGAAATACTCGTAGCGGCTACACCTTC	CASSTDRGNTRSGYTF
-	-	17	TRBV5-8	TRBJ2-3	TGTGCCAGCAGCTTAATGGTCAGATCTCTTCGCACAGATACGCAGTATTTT	CASSLMVRSLRTDTQYF
-	-	17	TRBV7-2	TRBJ1-5	TGTGCCAGCAGCTTAAGTCCCCCGACAGTCTCGTATCAGCCCCAGCATTTT	CASSLSPPTVSYQPQHF
-	-	14	TRBV6-2/TRBV6-3	TRBJ1-2	TGTGCCAGCAGTTACACGCCAGGATCAGAAGGCTACACCTTC	CASSYTPGSEGYTF
-	-	16	TRBV6-5	TRBJ1-6	TGTGCCAGCAGTTACGAAAGGAGCTCCTATAATTCACCCCTCCACTTT	CASSYERSSYNSPLHF
-	-	15	TRBV11-2	TRBJ1-2	TGTGCCAGCAGCTTAGAAGGGGGACGGTTATATGGCTACACCTTC	CASSLEGGRLYGYTF
-	TRBD2	16	TRBV11-1	TRBJ2-7	TGTGCCAGCAGCCCTCGAGCAGCGGGGGGCCCTTACGAGCAGTACTTC	CASSPRAAGGPYEQYF
once	-	15	TRBV9	TRBJ1-6	TGTGCCAGCAGCGGCCGGGACACCCGAGGTCCGCCCCTCCACTTT	CASSGRDTRGPPLHF
-	-	14	TRBV5-1	TRBJ1-2	TGCGCCAGCAGCTTGGAGGCGGAAGGCTATGGCTACACCTTC	CASSLEAEGYGYTF
-	-	11	TRBV20-1	TRBJ2-7	TGCAGTGCTAGGGGCCGAGGGGAGCAGTACTTC	CSARGRGEQYF
-	TRBD2	15	TRBV5-5	TRBJ2-5	TGTGCCAGCAGCAAAGAGCGGGGGGGAGTAGAGACCCAGTACTTC	CASSKERGGVETQYF
-	-	15	TRBV27	TRBJ2-2	TGTGCCAGCAGTTCGTGGACAGCGAACACCGGGGAGCTGTTTTTT	CASSSWTANTGELFF
-	TRBD2	18	TRBV7-8	TRBJ2-1	TGTGCCAGCAGCTTAGCCCGGGAACTAGCGGGAGGGTCCAATGAGCAGTTCTTC	CASSLARELAGGSNEQFF
-	-	15	TRBV4-1	TRBJ1-1	TGCGCCAGCAGCCAGGTTCAGACGGGGGTCACTGAAGCTTTCTTT	CASSQVQTGVTEAFF
-	-	16	TRBV6-2/TRBV6-3	TRBJ2-1	TGTGCCAGCAGTTCAGGGACTGTGAGCTCCTACAATGAGCAGTTCTTC	CASSSGTVSSYNEQFF
-	-	15	TRBV4-1	TRBJ2-5	TGCGCCAGCAGCCAACAGTCGGGGGTACAAGAGACCCAGTACTTC	CASSQQSGVQETQYF
-	-	16	TRBV15	TRBJ2-3	TGTGCCACCAGCAGAGATACGGGAGTAGGGACAGATACGCAGTATTTT	CATSRDTGVGTDTQYF
-	TRBD1	13	TRBV10-3	TRBJ1-5	TGTGCCATCACCAAGGACAGGGGGCAGCCCCAGCATTTT	CAITKDRGQPQHF
-	-	13	TRBV4-3	TRBJ2-3	TGCGCCAGCAGCCAATCGAGGGAAGATACGCAGTATTTT	CASSQSREDTQYF
-	-	13	TRBV6-1	TRBJ1-2	TGTGCCAGCAGTGAAGCGTGGAGTTATGGCTACACCTTC	CASSEAWSYGYTF
few	-	13	TRBV27	TRBJ1-2	TGTGCCAGCAGTTTTGGCAGGGTAGGGGGCTACACCTTC	CASSFGRVGGYTF
-	TRBD1	14	TRBV18	TRBJ1-5	TGTGCCAGCTCACCACAGACAGGGGATCAGCCCCAGCATTTT	CASSPQTGDQPQHF
-	-	15	TRBV19	TRBJ2-2	TGTGCCAGTAGTACGGGGAATTGGAACACCGGGGAGCTGTTTTTT	CASSTGNWNTGELFF
-	-	14	TRBV19	TRBJ2-3	TGTGCCACGCAGACAGTTTTTAGCACAGATACGCAGTATTTT	CATQTVFSTDTQYF
-	TRBD1	16	TRBV28	TRBJ2-5	TGTGCCAGCAGTCCTCTGGGACAGGGGGCTAGTGAGACCCAGTACTTC	CASSPLGQGASETQYF
-	-	12	TRBV30	TRBJ2-7	TGTGCCTGGGGACACAGCTCCTACGAGCAGTACTTC	CAWGHSSYEQYF
-	TRBD1	15	TRBV7-3	TRBJ2-3	TGTGCCAGCAGCCCTCGGACAGGGTACCAAGATACGCAGTATTTT	CASSPRTGYQDTQYF
-	-	14	TRBV6-6	TRBJ1-1	TGTGCCAGCAGTTACTCGGGGGGTAACACTGAAGCTTTCTTT	CASSYSGGNTEAFF
once	-	15	TRBV7-9	TRBJ1-2	TGTGCCAGCAGCCCGGTGAGCCTAACTAACTATGGCTACACCTTC	CASSPVSLTNYGYTF
-	TRBD1	13	TRBV29-1	TRBJ2-5	TGCAGCGTACAGGGGCAGCCGGGAGAGACCCAGTACTTC	CSVQGQPGETQYF
-	TRBD1	17	TRBV6-1	TRBJ1-5	TGTGCCAGCAGTGTCCTTGGGACAGCGGCTAGCAATCAGCCCCAGCATTTT	CASSVLGTAASNQPQHF
-	TRBD2	13	TRBV7-2	TRBJ2-3	TGTGCCAGCAGCCGGGGACTACTGGATACGCAGTATTTT	CASSRGLLDTQYF
-	TRBD1	16	TRBV5-1	TRBJ2-1	TGCGCCAGCAGCTCCCGGACAGGTATTAAGGCGAATGAGCAGTTCTTC	CASSSRTGIKANEQFF
-	-	16	TRBV19	TRBJ2-2	TGTGCCAGTAGTTTATCCAGGGGATTCTACACCGGGGAGCTGTTTTTT	CASSLSRGFYTGELFF
-	-	13	TRBV28	TRBJ2-1	TGTGCCAGCAGTTCTCCGGTTTTCAATGAGCAGTTCTTC	CASSSPVFNEQFF
-	-	15	TRBV7-2	TRBJ1-5	TGTGCCAGCAGCTTAGAGGGCGGGGCGAGTCAGCCCCAGCATTTT	CASSLEGGASQPQHF
few	-	15	TRBV2	TRBJ1-5	TGTGCCAGCAGGGGAACAGGTGCCTGGTATCAGCCCCAGCATTTT	CASRGTGAWYQPQHF
few	TRBD2	15	TRBV28	TRBJ2-4	TGTGCCAGCAGTTTCCTTAGCGGGGGCCAAAACATTCAGTACTTC	CASSFLSGGQNIQYF
-	TRBD2	16	TRBV14	TRBJ2-3	TGTGCCAGCAGCGCCTTCGGGACTAGCGCGGCAGATACGCAGTATTTT	CASSAFGTSAADTQYF